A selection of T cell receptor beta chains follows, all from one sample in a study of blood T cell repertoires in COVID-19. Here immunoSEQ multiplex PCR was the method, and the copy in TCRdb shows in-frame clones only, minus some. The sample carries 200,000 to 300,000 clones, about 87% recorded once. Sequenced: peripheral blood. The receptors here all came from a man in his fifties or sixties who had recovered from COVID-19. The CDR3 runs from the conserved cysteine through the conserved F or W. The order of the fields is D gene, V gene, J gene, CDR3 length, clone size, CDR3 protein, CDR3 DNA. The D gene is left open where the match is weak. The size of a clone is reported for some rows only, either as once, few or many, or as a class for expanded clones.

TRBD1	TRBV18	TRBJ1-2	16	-	CASSTKGQEGQYGYTF	TGTGCCAGCTCGACAAAGGGACAGGAGGGACAGTATGGCTACACCTTC
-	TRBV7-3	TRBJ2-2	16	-	CASSPRGGVNTGELFF	TGTGCCAGCAGCCCCCGGGGCGGGGTGAACACCGGGGAGCTGTTTTTT
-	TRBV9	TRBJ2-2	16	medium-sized	CASSSPLTVNTGELFF	TGTGCCAGCAGCTCACCACTCACGGTGAACACCGGGGAGCTGTTTTTT
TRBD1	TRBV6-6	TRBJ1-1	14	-	CASSTGTDNTEAFF	TGTGCCAGCAGCACCGGGACAGATAACACTGAAGCTTTCTTT
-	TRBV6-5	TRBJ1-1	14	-	CASIPSQRNTEAFF	TGTGCCTCCATACCGTCCCAGCGTAACACTGAAGCTTTCTTT
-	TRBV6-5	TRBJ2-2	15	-	CASRLQGVNTGELFF	TGTGCCAGCAGACTACAGGGAGTCAACACCGGGGAGCTGTTTTTT
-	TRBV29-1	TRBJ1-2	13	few	CSVEDPSAGGYTF	TGCAGCGTTGAAGACCCAAGCGCCGGGGGCTACACCTTC
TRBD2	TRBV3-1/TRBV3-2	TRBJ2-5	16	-	CASSPGTSHPRETQYF	TGTGCCAGCAGCCCGGGGACTAGCCACCCTCGGGAGACCCAGTACTTC
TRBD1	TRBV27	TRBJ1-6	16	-	CASRTRDRGSLEPLHF	TGTGCCAGCAGGACCCGGGACAGGGGGTCCCTAGAACCCCTCCACTTT
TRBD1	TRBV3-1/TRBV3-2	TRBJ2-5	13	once	CASSPDRGETQYF	TGTGCCAGCAGTCCGGACAGGGGAGAGACCCAGTACTTC
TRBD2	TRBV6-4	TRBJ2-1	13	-	CASSELAGYEQFF	TGTGCCAGCAGCGAGCTAGCGGGGTATGAGCAGTTCTTC
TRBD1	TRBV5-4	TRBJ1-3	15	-	CASSLGQGAGNTIYF	TGTGCCAGCAGCCTGGGACAGGGGGCCGGAAACACCATATATTTT
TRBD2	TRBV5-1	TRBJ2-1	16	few	CASSGGLAGGNNEQFF	TGCGCCAGCAGCGGAGGACTAGCGGGGGGTAACAATGAGCAGTTCTTC
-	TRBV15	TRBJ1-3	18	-	CATSRDLGGARVGNTIYF	TGTGCCACCAGCAGAGATCTAGGGGGGGCTCGCGTTGGAAACACCATATATTTT
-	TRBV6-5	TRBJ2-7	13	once	CASSPLISYEQYF	TGTGCCAGCAGTCCGCTGATCAGCTACGAGCAGTACTTC
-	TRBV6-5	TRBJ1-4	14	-	CASSLAEYNEKLFF	TGTGCCAGCAGCCTTGCTGAGTATAATGAAAAACTGTTTTTT